The 5 T cell receptor beta chains below were found in one sample sequenced in a study of cytomegalovirus exposure and HLA in healthy donors. PCR primers comprised 60 Vbeta and 13 Jbeta primers. Some clones are missing from TCRdb's copy, which holds only in-frame ones; the method was immunoSEQ multiplex PCR. The table includes tens of thousands of clones, approximately 87% detected once. Sequenced material: PBMCs. All receptors come from a boy younger than 18 in good health and CMV-seronegative.

The chain employs TRBV7-8 and TRBJ2-7; tentatively, D is TRBD1 (7 bases). CDR1 and CDR2 from the germline V gene are SGHVS and FQNEAQ. The V gene lost 7 bases and the J gene lost 1 base, with 17 bases spanning the gap. The CDR3 totals 15 residues. CDR3 coding DNA: TGTGCCAGCAAACTCGGAGGGGGCGGGTCCTACGAGCAGTACTTC. Its translation: CASKLGGGGSYEQYF.

This chain joins TRBV10-3 and TRBJ1-1; possible D gene TRBD1, 5 bases. The germline V and J ends were trimmed by 7 bases and 0 bases, with 12 bases remaining between them. CDR1 and CDR2 from the germline V gene are ENHRY and SYGVKD. The CDR3 loop spans 14 amino acids. The CDR3 nucleotides are TGTGCCATCACCCGGACATACATGAACACTGAAGCTTTCTTT. It is translated as CAITRTYMNTEAFF.

The V and J genes are TRBV5-6 and TRBJ1-6, with 9 bases aligning to TRBD1. This CDR3 spans 15 amino acids. Trimming took 4 bases from V and 6 from J; bases not matched to a gene: 5. Looked up from germline, CDR1 is SGHDT and CDR2 is YYEEEE. This chain's CDR3 is CASSHDRGSNSPLHF. In nucleotides, the CDR3 is TGTGCCAGCAGCCACGACAGGGGGTCTAATTCACCCCTCCACTTT.

This rearrangement joins TRBV27 to TRBJ2-5; 10 nucleotides match TRBD1. Unmatched junction bases numbered 7, after V lost 5 bases and J lost 4 bases. Per germline, CDR1 MNHEY and CDR2 SMNVEV (reference sequence). This CDR3 comprises 15 residues. The CDR3 sequence: CASSPGTGDIETQYF. CDR3 DNA sequence: TGTGCCAGCAGTCCAGGGACAGGGGATATAGAGACCCAGTACTTC.

The chain combines TRBV2 with TRBJ1-1; a possible D gene is TRBD1 (5 bases). The germline V gene encodes CDR1 SNHLY and CDR2 FYNNEI. Trimming cost V 5 bases and J 0 bases, with 10 bases left between them. This CDR3 region has 14 residues. The CDR3 protein is CASSLGGMNTEAFF. The CDR3 nucleotides are TGTGCCAGCAGTTTGGGGGGAATGAACACTGAAGCTTTCTTT.